This is a list of T cell receptor beta chains from one sample in a study of blood T cell repertoires in COVID-19. TCRdb's table, derived via immunoSEQ multiplex PCR, lists solely in-frame clones and lacks some. Of about 180,000 clones in the sample, 85% to 90% were seen once. The sequenced sample was PBMCs or T cells enriched from blood (not recorded which). All receptors come from a man aged 40-55 years who had recovered from COVID-19. The CDR3 runs from the conserved cysteine through the conserved F or W. D genes are given only for firm matches. Rows may omit the clone size; those that give it use once, few, many or a size class.

>TRBV6-5|once|TRBD2|TRBJ2-2
TGTGCCAGCAGTTACTCCCTAGCGGGGACCGGGGAGCTGTTTTTT
CASSYSLAGTGELFF
>TRBV6-4|.|.|TRBJ2-2
TGTGCCAGCAGTGAGGTCGGGACCGGGGAGCTGTTTTTT
CASSEVGTGELFF
>TRBV10-3|few|TRBD1|TRBJ1-1
TGTGCCATCATGAGAACAGGGGGCAGTATCTCTGAAGCTTTCTTT
CAIMRTGGSISEAFF
>TRBV19|.|.|TRBJ1-5
TGTGCCAGTAGTATCGGTCTCTCCAATCAGCCCCAGCATTTT
CASSIGLSNQPQHF
>TRBV19|.|TRBD1|TRBJ2-1
TGTGCCAGTAGTATACGGGACAGATACAATGAGCAGTTCTTC
CASSIRDRYNEQFF
>TRBV7-9|.|.|TRBJ2-3
TGTGCCAGCAGCCCCGACAGTGGGGTCCCGGATACGCAGTATTTT
CASSPDSGVPDTQYF
>TRBV11-2|.|TRBD1|TRBJ2-3
TGTGCCAGCAGCTCGTTGACAGGGGAATTTACAGATACGCAGTATTTT
CASSSLTGEFTDTQYF
>TRBV7-8|few|.|TRBJ1-4
TGTGCCAGCATGGGGTTGATAATTCCAGGGTCGGGAGTGGAAAAACTGTTTTTT
CASMGLIIPGSGVEKLFF
>TRBV2|.|TRBD1|TRBJ1-1
TGTGCCAGCAGTCCGGACAGGCCGGGCACTGAAGCTTTCTTT
CASSPDRPGTEAFF
>TRBV11-1|.|.|TRBJ1-2
TGTGCCAGCAGCTTAGATCCTAGCGCCCTGGATGGCTACACCTTC
CASSLDPSALDGYTF
>TRBV5-6|.|.|TRBJ2-3
TGTGCCAGCAGCTTGGCCGACGCACCAGGGATTCACGGGGATACGCAGTATTTT
CASSLADAPGIHGDTQYF
>TRBV19|.|.|TRBJ2-7
TGTGCCAGTAGTCTGACTATTGGCTCCTACGAGCAGTACTTC
CASSLTIGSYEQYF
>TRBV30|.|.|TRBJ2-1
TGTGCCTGGAGTGTACTTGAGGCCAAGCAGTTCTTC
CAWSVLEAKQFF
>TRBV11-2|few|.|TRBJ2-1
TGTGCCAGCAGCTTAGTGGGGCTGGCAGGGGGGTTGCGCAATGAGCAGTTCTTC
CASSLVGLAGGLRNEQFF
>TRBV5-1|.|.|TRBJ2-7
TGCGCCAGCAGCTTGGTTGGCCCCTCCTACGAGCAGTACTTC
CASSLVGPSYEQYF
>TRBV5-6|.|.|TRBJ1-2
TGTGCCAGCAGCCAAGACAGTTATGGCTACACCTTC
CASSQDSYGYTF
>TRBV7-8|.|.|TRBJ2-5
TGTGCCAGCAGCCCAGATCATCAAGAGACCCAGTACTTC
CASSPDHQETQYF
>TRBV10-3|.|TRBD1|TRBJ1-1
TGTGCCATCAACCCAGGGGGCCTCACTGAAGCTTTCTTT
CAINPGGLTEAFF
>TRBV30|.|.|TRBJ1-4
TGTGCCTGGAGGGGAGGGACGTTTGGTTACGAAAAACTGTTTTTT
CAWRGGTFGYEKLFF
>TRBV14|.|.|TRBJ2-7
TGTGCCAGCAGCCAAGCGTGGGGGGACGAGCAGTACTTC
CASSQAWGDEQYF
>TRBV2|.|.|TRBJ2-1
TGTGCCAGCAGGCGGGGTGAGGTGGAGCATGAGCAGTTCTTC
CASRRGEVEHEQFF
>TRBV4-2|.|TRBD2|TRBJ2-7
TGTGCCAGCAGCCAATCGGCGGGAGTAATCTACGAGCAGTACTTC
CASSQSAGVIYEQYF
>TRBV30|.|.|TRBJ2-7
TGTGCCTGGAAAAAGTCGTCGCGGCAGACCTCCTACGAGCAGTACTTC
CAWKKSSRQTSYEQYF
>TRBV28|.|TRBD2|TRBJ2-3
TGTGCCAGCAGCCGGACTAGCGGGAGGGGGGGCGATACGCAGTATTTT
CASSRTSGRGGDTQYF
>TRBV7-8|.|.|TRBJ1-5
TGTGCCAGCAGCTTAGGCCGTACTGGCAATCAGCCCCAGCATTTT
CASSLGRTGNQPQHF
>TRBV7-6|.|.|TRBJ1-4
TGTGCCAGCAGCTTAGAACGGCAGGGTTGGTCTAATGAAAAACTGTTTTTT
CASSLERQGWSNEKLFF
>TRBV3-1/TRBV3-2|.|.|TRBJ2-1
TGTGCCAGCAGCCAAGTCTCCGGGAGTCACAATGAGCAGTTCTTC
CASSQVSGSHNEQFF
>TRBV7-8|.|.|TRBJ2-5
TGTGCCAGCAGCCCACTACAGGGGCGGGGGACCCAGTACTTC
CASSPLQGRGTQYF
>TRBV7-9|.|.|TRBJ2-3
TGTGCCAGCAGCTCGGGGATACAGGGTACTAGCACAGATACGCAGTATTTT
CASSSGIQGTSTDTQYF
>TRBV2|.|TRBD1|TRBJ2-7
TGTGCCAGCAGGAAATCGGGACAGGGCATTATCAGCTACGAGCAGTACTTC
CASRKSGQGIISYEQYF
>TRBV5-4|.|TRBD2|TRBJ2-7
TGTGCCAGCACCCCAGCGGGGGTCCTCTCCTACGAGCAGTACTTC
CASTPAGVLSYEQYF
>TRBV2|.|TRBD1|TRBJ2-1
TGTGCCAGCACCATAGGGGACAGGGTAAACAATGAGCAGTTCTTC
CASTIGDRVNNEQFF
>TRBV7-8|.|.|TRBJ2-1
TGTGCCACTCGGACGCCTCGGGGCTCCTACAATGAGCAGTTCTTC
CATRTPRGSYNEQFF
>TRBV5-6|.|.|TRBJ2-7
TGTGCCAGCAGCTTGGTGGCCAGCGCATACGAGCAGTACTTC
CASSLVASAYEQYF
>TRBV5-1|once|TRBD2|TRBJ2-3
TGCGCCAGCAGACAGCGGGAGGTGGGGAGCACAGATACGCAGTATTTT
CASRQREVGSTDTQYF
>TRBV5-8|once|TRBD2|TRBJ2-1
TGTGCCAGCAGCTTGGCCTTCAGCGGGAGGCCCAATGAGCAGTTCTTC
CASSLAFSGRPNEQFF
>TRBV3-1/TRBV3-2|.|.|TRBJ1-3
TGTGCCAGCAGCCAACCCTTGAGATCTGGAAACACCATATATTTT
CASSQPLRSGNTIYF
>TRBV6-5|.|.|TRBJ2-7
TGTGCCAGCAGTTACTCCCCGGGACACAGCTACGAGCAGTACTTC
CASSYSPGHSYEQYF
>TRBV28|.|.|TRBJ2-3
TGTGCCAGCGTGATTAGCGGTAGCACAGATACGCAGTATTTT
CASVISGSTDTQYF
>TRBV23-1|.|.|TRBJ1-1
TGCGCCAGCAGTCAATCGTCAGGGACTGAAGCTTTCTTT
CASSQSSGTEAFF
>TRBV5-5|many|.|TRBJ2-2
TGTGCCAGCAGCTTGGCCACGTGGCAGGCGAACACCGGGGAGCTGTTTTTT
CASSLATWQANTGELFF
>TRBV14|.|.|TRBJ1-2
TGTGCCAGCAGCCAAGAATCATTTTATGGCTACACCTTC
CASSQESFYGYTF
>TRBV28|.|TRBD1|TRBJ1-2
TGTGCCAGCAGATTGGGACAGCGCTATGGCTACACCTTC
CASRLGQRYGYTF